A single sample is the source of the 9 T cell receptor beta chains below, sequenced in a study of cytomegalovirus exposure and HLA in healthy donors. In the PCR, 60 Vbeta and 13 Jbeta primers were used. The protocol was immunoSEQ multiplex PCR, while the TCRdb copy is restricted to in-frame clones and leaves out a portion. This table has about 160,000 clones, around 75% appearing once. The material sequenced was PBMCs. The receptors stem from a male donor in good health and CMV-seronegative.

The CDR3 region has the DNA TGTGCCAGCAACTTTCCGGGACTAGCAGCCTACGAGCAGTACTTC. Its translation is CASNFPGLAAYEQYF. The rearrangement links TRBV28 to TRBJ2-7, with 9 bases fitting TRBD2. The germline CDR1 and CDR2 sequences are MDHEN and SYDVKM. This CDR3 is 15 amino acids long. V lost 7 bases, J lost 2 bases, and 9 bases stayed unmatched.

The chain employs TRBV28 and TRBJ2-7; maybe TRBD1 (7 bases). Germline V gene data show CDR1 as MDHEN and CDR2 as SYDVKM. The V and J ends lost 5 bases and 2 bases respectively, with 10 bases between them. CDR3 length equals 13 residues. The CDR3 reads CASSAGQTYEQYF. CDR3 coding DNA: TGTGCCAGCAGTGCGGGACAGACCTACGAGCAGTACTTC.

This clone was observed a handful of times. The genes are TRBV4-2 and TRBJ1-4; 7 nucleotides align to TRBD1. The V and J ends lost 1 base and 5 bases, in that order; junction bases with no gene match: 7. Germline CDR1 is LGHNA and CDR2 is YNFKEQ. The CDR3 has 16 residues. CDR3 amino acids: CASSQAGGTENEKLFF. The CDR3 DNA is TGTGCCAGCAGCCAAGCCGGTGGGACAGAAAATGAAAAACTGTTTTTT.

V is TRBV5-1 and J is TRBJ2-2; the D is unclear. From germline, CDR1 is SGHRS and CDR2 YFSETQ. Trimming pared 1 base from V and 5 bases from J, leaving 18 bases between. The CDR3 totals 17 residues. CDR3 residues: CASSLSSPSLPTGELFF. The CDR3, as DNA: TGCGCCAGCAGCTTGTCTTCCCCGTCACTCCCTACCGGGGAGCTGTTTTTT. The full variable domain, its missing parts supplied by reference TRBV5-1 and TRBJ2-2, is KAGVTQTPRYLIKTRGQQVTLSCSPISGHRSVSWYQQTPGQGLQFLFEYFSETQRNKGNFPGRFSGRQFSNSRSEMNVSTLELGDSALYLCASSLSSPSLPTGELFFGEGSRLTVL.

The chain combines TRBV28 with TRBJ1-4, with a weak D call TRBD1 (6 bases). The CDR3 sequence is 15 residues long. Germline values: CDR1 MDHEN, CDR2 SYDVKM. Trimming took off 0 bases at V and 8 bases at J, with 13 bases between the two ends. The CDR3: CASSLWQGSGEKLFF. The CDR3 nucleotides are TGTGCCAGCAGTTTATGGCAGGGGTCGGGCGAAAAACTGTTTTTT.

A few counts support this clone. The chain employs TRBV6-5 and TRBJ1-5, with D perhaps TRBD1 (5 bases). The germline V and J ends were trimmed by 6 bases and 4 bases, with 7 bases remaining between them. CDR1 is MNHEY and CDR2 is SVGAGI in the germline V gene. This CDR3 region has 12 residues. The CDR3 DNA is TGTGCCAGCAGGCAGGGAAATCAGCCCCAGCATTTT. Protein: CASRQGNQPQHF.

The gene calls are TRBV4-2 and TRBJ2-5; no clear D. This CDR3 has 14 residues. The V and J ends lost 3 bases and 4 bases respectively, with 12 bases between them. Germline V gene data show CDR1 as LGHNA and CDR2 as YNFKEQ. The CDR3 is CASSHSPAGETQYF. The CDR3 DNA follows: TGTGCCAGCAGCCACTCTCCGGCAGGAGAGACCCAGTACTTC.

In its sample, this clone was seen a few times. The CDR3 is CATEDSNQPQHF. In nucleotides, the CDR3 is TGTGCCACCGAGGATAGCAATCAGCCCCAGCATTTT. V gene TRBV28 combines with J gene TRBJ1-5, with D unresolved. The CDR3 consists of 12 residues. Germline CDR1 MDHEN, CDR2 SYDVKM. Trimming left V 10 bases short and J 0 bases short, with 7 bases between.

The chain has TRBV7-2 and TRBJ2-7; 10 bases map to TRBD1. This CDR3 region has 15 residues. With 5 bases clipped from V and 5 bases from J, the junction kept 9 bases outside the gene matches. Germline V gives CDR1 SGHTA, CDR2 FQGNSA. The CDR3 is CASSQGGQGSDEQYF. The CDR3 nucleotides read TGTGCCAGCAGCCAAGGGGGACAGGGGTCGGACGAGCAGTACTTC. The whole variable domain, filled in from reference TRBV7-2 and TRBJ2-7, reads GAGVSQSPSNKVTEKGKDVELRCDPISGHTALYWYRQSLGQGLEFLIYFQGNSAPDKSGLPSDRFSAERTGGSVSTLTIQRTQQEDSAVYLCASSQGGQGSDEQYFGPGTRLTVT.